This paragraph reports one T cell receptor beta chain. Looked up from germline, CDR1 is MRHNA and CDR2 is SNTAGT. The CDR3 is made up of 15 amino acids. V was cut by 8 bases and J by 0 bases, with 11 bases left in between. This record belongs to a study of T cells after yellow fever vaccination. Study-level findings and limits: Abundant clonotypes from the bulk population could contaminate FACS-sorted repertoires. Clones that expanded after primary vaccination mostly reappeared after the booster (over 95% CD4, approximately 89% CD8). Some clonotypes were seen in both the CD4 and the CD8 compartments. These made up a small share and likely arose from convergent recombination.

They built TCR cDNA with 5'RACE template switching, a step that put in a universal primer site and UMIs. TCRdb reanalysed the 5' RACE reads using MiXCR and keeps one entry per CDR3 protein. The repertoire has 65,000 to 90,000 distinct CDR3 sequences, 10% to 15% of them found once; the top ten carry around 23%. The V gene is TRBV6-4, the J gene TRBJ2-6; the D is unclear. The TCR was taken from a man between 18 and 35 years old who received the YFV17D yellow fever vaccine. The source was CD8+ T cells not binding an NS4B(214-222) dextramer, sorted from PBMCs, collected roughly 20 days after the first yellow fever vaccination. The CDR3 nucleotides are TGTGCCAGCTCCCCAAAGAGCTCTGGGGCCAACGTCCTGACTTTC. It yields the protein CASSPKSSGANVLTF.